The 19 T cell receptor beta chains given below trace back to one sample, sequenced in a study. TCRdb used MiXCR to reprocess the RT-PCR reads, holding one entry per CDR3 protein. The sample contains more than 600,000 distinct CDR3 sequences, 13% to 15% of which appear only once. The source material was memory CD4+ T cells from blood. The source is a female donor in good health, serving as a healthy control.

The rearrangement uses TRBV20-1 and TRBJ1-1; D is perhaps TRBD1 (5 bases). CDR3 length: 14 amino acids. From germline, CDR1 is DFQATT and CDR2 SNEGSKA (reference sequence). Trimming removed 6 bases from V and 4 bases from J, with 18 bases in between. This chain's CDR3 is CSAHPTGGSTEAFF. Here the CDR3 DNA reads TGCAGTGCGCATCCTACAGGAGGGAGCACTGAAGCTTTCTTT.

This clonotype was seen many times. The chain is built from TRBV12-3 or TRBV12-4 and TRBJ2-7, with unresolved D. The CDR3 loop spans 13 amino acids. The V gene lost 3 bases and the J gene lost 3 bases, with 9 bases spanning the gap. CDR3 sequence reads: CASSFSPGYEQYF. CDR3 nucleotide sequence: TGTGCCAGCAGTTTTAGTCCCGGCTACGAGCAGTACTTC.

This clonotype was seen many times. The chain joins TRBV6-5 to TRBJ2-1, with D perhaps matching TRBD2 (5 bases). CDR3 length: 14 amino acids. V lost 5 bases and J lost 7, with 15 bases in between. Germline CDR1 MNHEY, CDR2 SVGAGI. As DNA, the CDR3 is TGTGCCAGCAGTCCCTCCAGCGGCCTGAATGAGCAGTTCTTC. Translated: CASSPSSGLNEQFF.

This clonotype was counted ten times or more. In nucleotides, the CDR3 is TGTGCCATCAGTGAATCTACAGGGGTCTATAGCAATCAGCCCCAGCATTTT. Protein sequence: CAISESTGVYSNQPQHF. The chain links TRBV10-3 to TRBJ1-5; 7 nucleotides line up with TRBD1. V lost 3 bases, J lost 0 bases, and 8 bases stayed unmatched. Germline CDR1 ENHRY, CDR2 SYGVKD. This CDR3 region has 17 residues.

V is TRBV24-1 and J is TRBJ2-7, with 7 bases identical to TRBD1. This CDR3 is 15 amino acids long. CDR1 and CDR2 from the germline V gene are KGHDR and SFDVKD. V was pared by 8 bases and J by 2 bases, with 11 bases of the junction left unmatched. CDR3 in amino acids: CATTGWGTDPYEQYF. The CDR3, as DNA: TGTGCCACCACCGGGTGGGGGACAGATCCCTACGAGCAGTACTTC.

V and J are TRBV20-1 and TRBJ2-1; the match to TRBD2 covers 9 bases. The germline V gene has CDR1 DFQATT and CDR2 SNEGSKA (reference sequence). V shed 3 bases, J shed 7 bases, and the junction held 7 bases outside the gene matches. The CDR3 spans 14 residues. CDR3 in DNA: TGCAGTGCTAGTAGGCCTAGCGGGATGAATGAGCAGTTCTTC. Protein product: CSASRPSGMNEQFF.

In this sample, this clonotype turned up many times. The chain combines TRBV12-3 or TRBV12-4 with TRBJ2-3, with D possibly TRBD1 on 6 matching bases. V was pared by 6 bases and J by 1 base, with 20 bases between. The CDR3 consists of 17 residues. CDR3: CASRGSLGRGGTDTQYF. As DNA, the CDR3 is TGTGCCAGCAGAGGAAGTTTGGGCAGGGGAGGCACAGATACGCAGTATTTT.

There are a few counts of this clonotype. The chain employs TRBV5-1 and TRBJ2-7, with D possibly being TRBD1 or TRBD2 (5 bases each). CDR1 and CDR2 (germline): SGHRS, YFSETQ. The germline V and J ends were trimmed by 5 bases and 0 bases, with 12 bases remaining between them. The CDR3 totals 14 residues. For the CDR3, the DNA is TGCGCCAGCAGGGGGACGGCGGACTCCTACGAGCAGTACTTC. Its translation: CASRGTADSYEQYF. The variable domain in full, with the rest retrieved from reference TRBV5-1 and TRBJ2-7, is KAGVTQTPRYLIKTRGQQVTLSCSPISGHRSVSWYQQTPGQGLQFLFEYFSETQRNKGNFPGRFSGRQFSNSRSEMNVSTLELGDSALYLCASRGTADSYEQYFGPGTRLTVT.

This chain links TRBV18 with TRBJ2-5, with unresolved D. V lost 6 bases and J 3 bases, leaving 8 bases between the germline ends. CDR3 length: 12 residues. Looked up from germline, CDR1 is KGHSH and CDR2 is LQKENI. The CDR3: CASSIQEETQYF. The DNA for the CDR3 is TGTGCCAGCTCGATCCAGGAAGAGACCCAGTACTTC. The whole variable domain, remainder taken from reference TRBV18 and TRBJ2-5, is NAGVMQNPRHLVRRRGQEARLRCSPMKGHSHVYWYRQLPEEGLKFMVYLQKENIIDESGMPKERFSAEFPKEGPSILRIQQVVRGDSAAYFCASSIQEETQYFGPGTRLLVL.

This clonotype was seen a handful of times. The chain is built from TRBV5-5 and TRBJ2-2; D might be TRBD2 (6 bases). V gave up 2 bases and J gave up 0 bases, with 11 bases separating them. The CDR3 covers 16 residues. Germline CDR1 reads SGHKS; CDR2 reads YYEKEE (reference sequence). This CDR3 reads CASSLGGAPNTGELFF. The CDR3 DNA sequence: TGTGCCAGCAGCTTAGGCGGGGCTCCGAACACCGGGGAGCTGTTTTTT.

For the CDR3, the DNA is TGCGCCAGCAGCTTGGACAGCCCTGAAAAACTGTTTTTT. Translating it yields CASSLDSPEKLFF. V is TRBV5-1 and J is TRBJ1-4; D is undetermined. This CDR3 is built from 13 residues. From germline, CDR1 is SGHRS and CDR2 YFSETQ. Deletions cut 0 bases from V and 7 bases from J, with 7 bases between.

This clonotype was seen at least ten times. The V and J genes are TRBV6-5 and TRBJ1-1; perhaps TRBD1 as D (6 bases). Trimming removed 4 bases from V and 6 bases from J, with 15 bases in between. CDR1 and CDR2 (germline): MNHEY, SVGAGI. CDR3 length: 14 residues. CDR3 region: CASSLGGIGAEAFF. The DNA of the CDR3 is TGTGCCAGCAGTTTAGGGGGAATTGGGGCTGAAGCTTTCTTT.

The CDR3: CASSQDPEERGYTF. The CDR3 bases are TGTGCCAGCAGCCAAGACCCCGAGGAACGTGGCTACACCTTC. The chain combines TRBV3-1 with TRBJ1-2; the D is unclear. V lost 0 bases, J lost 7 bases, and 12 bases lay in between. CDR3 length: 14 amino acids. Germline V lookup: CDR1 LGHDT, CDR2 YNNKEL (reference sequence). Together with reference TRBV3-1 and TRBJ1-2, the CDR3 gives the full variable domain: DTAVSQTPKYLVTQMGNDKSIKCEQNLGHDTMYWYKQDSKKFLKIMFSYNNKELIINETVPNRFSPKSPDKAHLNLHINSLELGDSAVYFCASSQDPEERGYTFGSGTRLTVV.

This clonotype was recorded many times. The rearrangement joins TRBV10-3 to TRBJ2-2, with TRBD2 as a possible D gene (5 bases). The germline CDR1 and CDR2 sequences are ENHRY and SYGVKD. Trimming cost V 4 bases and J 3 bases, with 12 bases left between them. The CDR3 runs to 15 residues. CDR3 loop: CAISAAGFDTGELFF. In nucleotides, the CDR3 is TGTGCCATCAGTGCTGCGGGTTTTGACACCGGGGAGCTGTTTTTT.

A remark on this clonotype: This may be a read error: a much more frequent sequence differs by one nucleotide. CDR3 protein: CASARTGDFRQPQHF. CDR3 DNA: TGTGCCAGTGCCCGGACAGGGGATTTCAGGCAGCCCCAGCATTTT. The rearrangement joins TRBV19 to TRBJ1-5, with 9 positions matching TRBD1. Trimming took 8 bases from V and 7 from J; bases not matched to a gene: 12. The germline gives CDR1 LNHDA, CDR2 SQIVND (reference sequence). The CDR3 consists of 15 residues. Full variable domain (outside the CDR3, taken from reference TRBV19 and TRBJ1-5): DGGITQSPKYLFRKEGQNVTLSCEQNLNHDAMYWYRQDPGQGLRLIYYSQIVNDFQKGDIAEGYSVSREKKESFPLTVTSAQKNPTAFYLCASARTGDFRQPQHFGDGTRLSIL.

This clonotype occurred a few times. The chain combines TRBV19 with TRBJ2-1, with 8 nucleotides matching TRBD2. The germline V gene has CDR1 LNHDA and CDR2 SQIVND (reference sequence). V was clipped by 4 bases and J by 7 bases; unmatched bases: 9. CDR3 length: 15 residues. The CDR3 protein is CASSKWTSSRNEQFF. CDR3 DNA sequence: TGTGCCAGTAGTAAGTGGACTAGCTCGCGGAATGAGCAGTTCTTC.

This clonotype has only a few counts. The CDR3 bases are TGTGCCAGCAGCCCTACAGGGGGCCCAGGCGATGAGCAGTTCTTC. It encodes CASSPTGGPGDEQFF. This rearrangement joins TRBV3-1 to TRBJ2-1, with TRBD1 matching 9 bases. Germline V CDR1 and CDR2: LGHDT, YNNKEL (reference sequence). This CDR3 has 15 amino acids. V shed 4 bases, J shed 8 bases, and the junction held 9 bases outside the gene matches.

This clonotype was counted many times. The genes are TRBV18 and TRBJ2-1; D gene uncertain. The V gene's germline CDR1 is KGHSH and CDR2 LQKENI. V lost 3 bases to trimming and J lost 6 bases, with 9 bases between them. The CDR3 sequence is 13 residues long. CDR3 DNA sequence: TGTGCCAGCTCACCTTCTTTTGGCAATGAGCAGTTCTTC. This translates into CASSPSFGNEQFF. The whole variable domain, remainder taken from reference TRBV18 and TRBJ2-1, is NAGVMQNPRHLVRRRGQEARLRCSPMKGHSHVYWYRQLPEEGLKFMVYLQKENIIDESGMPKERFSAEFPKEGPSILRIQQVVRGDSAAYFCASSPSFGNEQFFGPGTRLTVL.

This clonotype turned up a few times. V is TRBV6-2 or TRBV6-3 and J is TRBJ2-5, with D hard to call. The V gene's germline CDR1 is MNHEY and CDR2 SVGEGT. Trimming stripped 2 bases from V and 5 bases from J, with 9 bases between. There are 13 residues in the CDR3. As DNA, the CDR3 is TGTGCCAGCAGTTACGAAGGTGGGGAGACCCAGTACTTC. Translation: CASSYEGGETQYF.